This TCR beta chain was obtained from a study of CD4 T cells in relation to SARS-CoV-2 and coronaviruses. Turning to this clone: Its specificity is not known.

Method: immunoSEQ multiplex PCR; TCRdb's copy keeps in-frame clones and lacks some. The sample has about 23,000 clones; around 78% are singletons. Germline V lookup: CDR1 SGHRS, CDR2 YFSETQ. The ends lost 0 bases at V and 5 bases at J; junction bases unmatched: 11. CDR3 length: 17 residues. CD4+ T cells from unexposed donors were obtained before the COVID-19 pandemic (2011-2018). After ten to eleven days of culture, CD4+ T cells were isolated. The material sequenced was CD4+ T cells from PBMCs, cultured in vitro. The receptor was derived from a human donor in good health. The chain is built from TRBV5-1 and TRBJ2-5, with 9 bases identical to TRBD2. CDR3 bases: TGCGCCAGCAGCTTGGGACTAGCGGAAAGAGGTGGGGAGACCCAGTACTTC. Its translation: CASSLGLAERGGETQYF.